Listed here are 18 T cell receptor beta chains from one sample, sequenced in a study of vaccination effects on CD4 cells after COVID-19. Sequencing followed a ViraFEST assay step that expanded antigen-specific CD4+ T cells with viral peptide pools. Isolation of CD4+ T cells took place after approximately ten days of culture. Previously uninfected by SARS-CoV-2, the vaccine recipients also showed negative nucleocapsid antibodies. The method was immunoSEQ multiplex PCR; TCRdb's version includes in-frame clones alone and lacks a portion of them. The sample carries 77,000 or so clones, around 78% recorded once. These receptors have no known antigen. The input for sequencing was CD4+ T cells from PBMCs cultured with SARS-CoV-2 spike peptides, taken before COVID-19 vaccination. These TCRs come from a human donor who received a COVID-19 vaccine.

The V call is TRBV6-5, the J call TRBJ1-1, with TRBD1 matching over 9 bases. Germline trimming cut 2 bases from V and 3 bases from J; bases unmatched to any gene: 4. This CDR3 is 15 amino acids long. Germline V gives CDR1 MNHEY, CDR2 SVGAGI. In DNA, the CDR3 is TGTGCCAGCAGTTACAAGGGACAGGGTCACACTGAAGCTTTCTTT. This translates into CASSYKGQGHTEAFF.

This chain joins TRBV24-1 and TRBJ2-3; D is uncertain. Germline V gene data show CDR1 as KGHDR and CDR2 as SFDVKD. The V gene lost 1 base and the J gene lost 1 base, with 11 bases spanning the gap. This CDR3 comprises 16 residues. CDR3 sequence (DNA): TGTGCCACCAGTGATTTTTCGACCCCCGGCACAGATACGCAGTATTTT. It translates to CATSDFSTPGTDTQYF.

CDR3 sequence (DNA): TGTGCCAGTCTTGACAGGAAAATTTATTCTGAAGCTTTCTTT. This codes for CASLDRKIYSEAFF. This chain uses TRBV19 with TRBJ1-1; D may be TRBD1 (6 bases). The CDR3 is 14 residues long. Germline V lookup: CDR1 LNHDA, CDR2 SQIVND (reference sequence). V was pared by 8 bases and J by 6 bases, with 19 bases between.

This chain links TRBV7-3 with TRBJ2-3, with 10 bases fitting TRBD2. V was clipped by 1 base and J by 1 base; unmatched bases: 5. Germline lookup yields CDR1 SGHTA and CDR2 FQGTGA. CDR3 length equals 17 residues. The chain's CDR3 is CASSLSPGLAGTDTQYF. The CDR3 bases are TGTGCCAGCAGCTTAAGTCCCGGACTAGCGGGCACAGATACGCAGTATTTT.

This chain uses TRBV5-1 with TRBJ2-3; 8 positions match TRBD2. CDR3 size: 15 residues. Germline V gene data show CDR1 as SGHRS and CDR2 as YFSETQ. V dropped 0 bases and J dropped 2; count of bases not matched to a gene: 2. The CDR3 coding sequence is TGCGCCAGCAGCTTGGAAGCGGGGGACACAGATACGCAGTATTTT. Its translation: CASSLEAGDTDTQYF.

The rearrangement links TRBV2 to TRBJ1-5; D is perhaps TRBD1 (6 bases). Per germline, CDR1 SNHLY and CDR2 FYNNEI. Trimming took 5 bases from V and 5 from J, leaving 13 bases between them. The CDR3 spans 14 residues. For the CDR3, the DNA is TGTGCCAGCAGTCGACAGGTACGGGATCAGCCCCAGCATTTT. This codes for CASSRQVRDQPQHF.

The genes are TRBV27 and TRBJ1-5, with 7 bases identical to TRBD1. From germline, CDR1 is MNHEY and CDR2 SMNVEV (reference sequence). This CDR3 is 15 amino acids long. J gave up 6 bases and V 2 bases, and 7 bases lay outside the gene matches. Here the CDR3 DNA reads TGTGCCAGCAGTTTACGCGACAGGGCTGGTCAGCCCCAGCATTTT. Translating gives CASSLRDRAGQPQHF.

The chain couples TRBV7-9 to TRBJ2-6; 7 bases are shared with TRBD1. Germline assignment: CDR1 SEHNR and CDR2 FQNEAQ (reference sequence). Trimming at V came to 6 bases and at J to 3 bases, leaving 5 bases not matched to a gene. The CDR3 loop spans 15 amino acids. CDR3 nucleotides: TGTGCCAGCAGGCCAACAGGGGTTGGGGCCAACGTCCTGACTTTC. It specifies CASRPTGVGANVLTF.

The chain combines TRBV12-3 or TRBV12-4 with TRBJ1-3; unclear D gene. V lost 6 bases and J lost 8, with 5 bases in between. The CDR3 loop spans 10 amino acids. As DNA, the CDR3 is TGTGCCAGCAGAGAGGACACCATATATTTT. Translation: CASREDTIYF.

The chain couples TRBV15 to TRBJ1-2; D not resolved. V lost 1 base and J lost 0, with 12 bases in between. CDR3 length: 16 residues. From germline, CDR1 is LNHNV and CDR2 YYDKDF (reference sequence). The CDR3, as DNA: TGTGCCACCAGCAGAGCTGGCAGCCCCTCTAACTATGGCTACACCTTC. Translating gives CATSRAGSPSNYGYTF.

V and J are TRBV2 and TRBJ1-6; D is uncertain. This CDR3 spans 16 amino acids. Deletions cut 5 bases from V and 0 bases from J, with 11 bases between. Germline CDR1 and CDR2: SNHLY and FYNNEI. The CDR3 DNA follows: TGTGCCAGCAGTCTGAAGACGAGCTCCTATAATTCACCCCTCCACTTT. It yields the protein CASSLKTSSYNSPLHF.

This clone was observed a single time. V gene TRBV7-8 combines with J gene TRBJ1-2, with a weak D call TRBD1 (5 bases). Germline assignment: CDR1 SGHVS and CDR2 FQNEAQ. The CDR3 has 12 amino acids. The ends were cut back, 1 base at V and 9 bases at J, with 9 bases in the middle. The CDR3 here is CASSLGQTSYTF. The CDR3 DNA is TGTGCCAGCAGCTTAGGACAGACAAGCTACACCTTC.

The chain carries TRBV7-2 and TRBJ2-1; no clear D. Per germline, CDR1 SGHTA and CDR2 FQGNSA. This CDR3 is built from 14 residues. Deletions cut 5 bases from V and 7 bases from J, with 15 bases between. The CDR3 sequence: CASSRKWGGNEQFF. In nucleotides, the CDR3 is TGTGCCAGCAGCCGGAAGTGGGGTGGGAATGAGCAGTTCTTC. The full variable domain, rest sourced from reference TRBV7-2 and TRBJ2-1, is GAGVSQSPSNKVTEKGKDVELRCDPISGHTALYWYRQSLGQGLEFLIYFQGNSAPDKSGLPSDRFSAERTGGSVSTLTIQRTQQEDSAVYLCASSRKWGGNEQFFGPGTRLTVL.

The chain has TRBV6-2 or TRBV6-3 and TRBJ1-1; maybe TRBD1 (6 bases). Between the trimmed V and J ends, which lost 6 bases and 8 bases, there was a span of 13 bases. The CDR3 covers 12 residues. Germline values: CDR1 MNHEY, CDR2 SVGEGT. The CDR3 nucleotides are TGTGCCAGCAGCCATGGACAGCAAGAAGCTTTCTTT. Translating it yields CASSHGQQEAFF.

The chain is built from TRBV6-5 and TRBJ2-5; D is undetermined. Per germline, CDR1 MNHEY and CDR2 SVGAGI. Trimming took off 7 bases at V and 5 bases at J, with 14 bases between the two ends. This CDR3 region has 13 residues. CDR3 loop: CASIGRLGETQYF. The CDR3, as DNA: TGTGCCAGCATCGGCAGGCTGGGGGAGACCCAGTACTTC.

This clone was picked up one time. V usage is TRBV5-1 and J usage is TRBJ2-1, with 9 bases fitting TRBD2. The CDR3 sequence is 19 residues long. CDR1 and CDR2 (germline): SGHRS, YFSETQ. With V trimmed by 0 bases and J by 7 bases, 17 bases remained unmatched. The CDR3 DNA sequence: TGCGCCAGCAGCTTGGCGACTCCTAGCGGGGCTTCAAGGGGAAATGAGCAGTTCTTC. This gives the protein CASSLATPSGASRGNEQFF.

This clone was counted only a few times. The chain is built from TRBV6-4 and TRBJ2-2; 7 bases line up with TRBD1. Germline V gene sequence: CDR1 MRHNA, CDR2 SNTAGT. J lost 6 bases, V lost 11 bases, and 12 bases had no gene match. The CDR3 length is 14 residues. CDR3 region: CASKADRNAGELFF. The CDR3 coding sequence is TGTGCCTCCAAGGCGGACAGGAATGCCGGGGAGCTGTTTTTT.

This clone was counted once. The rearrangement uses TRBV4-3 and TRBJ2-5, with D possibly being TRBD1 or TRBD2 (7 bases each). The V end was cut by 4 bases, the J end by 5 bases, with 23 bases between. The CDR3 has 17 residues. CDR1 is LGHNA, CDR2 YSLEER, per germline. The CDR3 DNA reads TGCGCCAGCAGCCTTGGAGGGGGCGGGGGTGTGGCGGAGACCCAGTACTTC. Translated: CASSLGGGGGVAETQYF.